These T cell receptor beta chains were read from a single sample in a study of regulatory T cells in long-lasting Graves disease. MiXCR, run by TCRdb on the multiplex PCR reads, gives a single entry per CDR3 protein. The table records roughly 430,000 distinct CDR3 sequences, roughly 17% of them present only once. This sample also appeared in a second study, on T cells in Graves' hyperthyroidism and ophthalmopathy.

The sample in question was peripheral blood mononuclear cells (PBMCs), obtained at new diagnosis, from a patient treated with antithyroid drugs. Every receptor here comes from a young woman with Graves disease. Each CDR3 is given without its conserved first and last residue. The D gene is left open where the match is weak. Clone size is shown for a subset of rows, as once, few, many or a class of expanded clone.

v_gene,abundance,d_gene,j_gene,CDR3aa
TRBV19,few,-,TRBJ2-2,ASSTSTGELF
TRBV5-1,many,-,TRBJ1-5,ASSLRPTPQPQH
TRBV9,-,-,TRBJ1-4,ASSVEADEKLF
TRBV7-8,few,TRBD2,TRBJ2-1,ASSRRREGSYNEQF
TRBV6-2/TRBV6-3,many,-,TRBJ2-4,ASSYSGLAKNIQY
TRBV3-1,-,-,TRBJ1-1,ASSQEPGVDEAF
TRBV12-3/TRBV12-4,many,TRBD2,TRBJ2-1,ASSSYTSGRYNEQF
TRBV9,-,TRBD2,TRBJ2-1,ASTLLAGGDEQF
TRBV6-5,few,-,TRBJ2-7,ASSYSTRGAYEQY
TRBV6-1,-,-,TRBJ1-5,ASTRGSNQPQH
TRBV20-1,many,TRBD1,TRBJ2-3,SAGGQGDTQY
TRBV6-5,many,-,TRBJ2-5,ASSLIEEAQY
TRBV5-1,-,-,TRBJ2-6,ASRNRSGANVLT
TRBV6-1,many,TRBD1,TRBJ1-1,ASSVGQGASEAF
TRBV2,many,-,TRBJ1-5,ASSGMDSHPKGNQPQH
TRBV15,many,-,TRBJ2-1,ATSRPSLGPEGSNEQF
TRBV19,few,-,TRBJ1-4,ASSYDGGMGGEKLF
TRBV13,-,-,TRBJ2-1,ASSLEGRDGSSYNEQF
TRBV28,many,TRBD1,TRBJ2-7,ASSPGTALLYEQY
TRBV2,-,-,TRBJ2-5,ASSGGSSQETQY
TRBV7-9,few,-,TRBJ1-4,ASSQRGSVKRELF
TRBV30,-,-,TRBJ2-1,AWSSVGGYNEQF
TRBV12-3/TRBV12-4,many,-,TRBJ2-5,ASSFGQGETQY
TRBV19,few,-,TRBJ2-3,ASSIGGPPADTQY
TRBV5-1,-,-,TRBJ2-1,ASSLAVTKGEQF
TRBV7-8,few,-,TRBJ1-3,ASSLEGQYSGNTIY
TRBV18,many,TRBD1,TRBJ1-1,ASPPPRGMNTEAF
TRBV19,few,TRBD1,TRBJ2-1,ASRLGTGWYNEQF
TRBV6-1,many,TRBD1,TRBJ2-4,ASAQTGGKNIQY
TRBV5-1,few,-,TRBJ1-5,ASFSPSPGNQPQR
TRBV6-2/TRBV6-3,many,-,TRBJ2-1,ASSYFAFRWGEQF
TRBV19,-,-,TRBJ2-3,ATRATSTDTQY
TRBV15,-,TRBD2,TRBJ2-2,ATMGGRGTGELF
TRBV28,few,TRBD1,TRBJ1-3,ASSPSWTGGGNTIY
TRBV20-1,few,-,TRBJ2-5,SARGFSEPQETQY
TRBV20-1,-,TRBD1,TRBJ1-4,SATGLDEKLF
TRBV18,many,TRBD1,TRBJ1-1,ASSVRGGMNTEAF
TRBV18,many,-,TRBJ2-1,ASSPGGTRNNEQF
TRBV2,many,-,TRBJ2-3,ATLQRLKGDTQY
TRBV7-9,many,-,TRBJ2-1,ASSSTSYNEQF
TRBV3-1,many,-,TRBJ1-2,ASSQGQGTLDYGYT